This T cell receptor beta chain was identified during a study of molecular identifiers for immune sequencing clone quantification. Sequencing libraries of naive CD8 cells derived from around 20,000 to 1,000,000 sorted cells with 10%, 30% or 50% RNA. As CD8+CD4-CCR7+CD45RA+ cells, naive CD8 T cells were sorted. Trimming shortened V by 7 bases and J by 5 bases, and 9 bases separated the two germline ends. The CDR3 spans 11 residues. Germline CDR1 and CDR2: MDHEN and SYDVKM. One entry per CDR3 protein results from TCRdb running MiXCR on the PCR reads. The sample consists of 300,000 to 400,000 distinct CDR3 sequences, roughly a fifth of them appearing once.

This clonotype was sampled from a human donor in good health. Some libraries in this study had Jurkat cell RNA spiked in. Sequencing input: naive CD8+ T cells from blood, with Jurkat cell RNA spiked in. Subset in this sample: FACS-sorted CD8+CD4-CCR7+CD45RA+ naive T cells. The genes are TRBV28 and TRBJ2-7; D uncertain. The CDR3 nucleotides are TGTGCCAGCACCCTCGCCCACGAGCAGTACTTC. Translation gives CASTLAHEQYF.